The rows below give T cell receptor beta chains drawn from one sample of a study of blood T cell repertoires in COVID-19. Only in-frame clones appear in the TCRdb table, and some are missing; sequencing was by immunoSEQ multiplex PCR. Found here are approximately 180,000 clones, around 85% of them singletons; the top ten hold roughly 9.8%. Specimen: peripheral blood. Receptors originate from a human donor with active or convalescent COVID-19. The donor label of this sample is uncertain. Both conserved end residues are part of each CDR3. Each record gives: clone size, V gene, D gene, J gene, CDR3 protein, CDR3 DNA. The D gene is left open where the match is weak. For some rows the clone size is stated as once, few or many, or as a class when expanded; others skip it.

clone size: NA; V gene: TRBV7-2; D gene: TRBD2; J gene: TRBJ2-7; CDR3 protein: CASSLRLAGDLRSYEQYF; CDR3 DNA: TGTGCCAGCAGCTTAAGACTAGCGGGGGACCTTCGCTCCTACGAGCAGTACTTC
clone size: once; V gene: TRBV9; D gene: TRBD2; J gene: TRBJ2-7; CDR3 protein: CASSGLAGAREQYF; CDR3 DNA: TGTGCCAGCAGCGGGTTAGCGGGAGCCAGAGAGCAGTACTTC
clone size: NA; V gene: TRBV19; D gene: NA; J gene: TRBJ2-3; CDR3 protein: CATSPGFTDTQYF; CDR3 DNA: TGTGCCACCTCCCCCGGGTTCACAGATACGCAGTATTTT
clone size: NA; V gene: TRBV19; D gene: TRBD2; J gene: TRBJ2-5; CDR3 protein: CASSSRGTQKGETQYF; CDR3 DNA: TGTGCCAGTAGTTCGCGGGGGACGCAAAAGGGGGAGACCCAGTACTTC
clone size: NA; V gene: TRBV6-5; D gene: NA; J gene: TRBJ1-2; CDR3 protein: CASSSRGGYTF; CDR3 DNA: TGTGCCAGCAGCTCCAGGGGTGGCTACACCTTC
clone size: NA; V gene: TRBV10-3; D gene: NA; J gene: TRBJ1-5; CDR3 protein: CAISQGFSNQPQHF; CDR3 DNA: TGTGCCATCAGTCAGGGTTTTAGCAATCAGCCCCAGCATTTT
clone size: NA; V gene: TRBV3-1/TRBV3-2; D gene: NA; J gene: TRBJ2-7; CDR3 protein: CASSQDWSSEQYF; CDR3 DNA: TGTGCCAGCAGCCAAGATTGGTCCAGCGAGCAGTACTTC
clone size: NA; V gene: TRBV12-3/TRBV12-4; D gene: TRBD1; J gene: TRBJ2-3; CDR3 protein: CASSFRGPDTQYF; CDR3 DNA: TGTGCCAGCAGTTTCAGGGGGCCAGATACGCAGTATTTT
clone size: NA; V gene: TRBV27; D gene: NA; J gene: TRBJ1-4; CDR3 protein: CASSTTGTLKKLFF; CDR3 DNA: TGTGCCAGCAGTACGACAGGAACCCTTAAAAAACTGTTTTTT
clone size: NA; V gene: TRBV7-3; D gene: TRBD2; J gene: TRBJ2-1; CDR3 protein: CASSLTPLAGTTGEQFF; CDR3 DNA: TGTGCCAGCAGCTTAACCCCTCTAGCGGGTACGACCGGTGAGCAGTTCTTC
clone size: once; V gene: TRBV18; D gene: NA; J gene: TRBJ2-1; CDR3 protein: CASSPQGNEQFF; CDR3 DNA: TGTGCCAGCTCACCCCAGGGGAATGAGCAGTTCTTC
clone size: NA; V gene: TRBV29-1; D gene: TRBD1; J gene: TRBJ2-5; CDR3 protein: CSAALGTAKTQYF; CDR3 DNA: TGCAGCGCGGCTCTCGGGACAGCGAAGACCCAGTACTTC
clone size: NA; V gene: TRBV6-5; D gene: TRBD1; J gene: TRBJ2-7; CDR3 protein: CASTGTGSSYEQYF; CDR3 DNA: TGTGCTTCAACCGGGACAGGGAGCTCCTACGAGCAGTACTTC
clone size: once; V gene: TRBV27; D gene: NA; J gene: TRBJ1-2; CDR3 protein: CASSFRYGYTF; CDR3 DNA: TGTGCCAGCAGTTTCCGTTATGGCTACACCTTC
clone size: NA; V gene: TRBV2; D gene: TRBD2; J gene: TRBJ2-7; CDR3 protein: CASNILAGKYEQYF; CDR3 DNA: TGTGCCAGCAACATACTAGCGGGAAAATACGAGCAGTACTTC
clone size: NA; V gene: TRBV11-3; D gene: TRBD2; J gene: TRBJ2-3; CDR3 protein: CASSQGLAGSDTQYF; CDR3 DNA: TGTGCCAGCAGCCAGGGACTAGCGGGATCAGATACGCAGTATTTT
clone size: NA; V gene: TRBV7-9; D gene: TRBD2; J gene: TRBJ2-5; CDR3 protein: CASSFFGLAEGETQYF; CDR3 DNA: TGTGCCAGCAGCTTCTTTGGCCTAGCGGAAGGAGAGACCCAGTACTTC
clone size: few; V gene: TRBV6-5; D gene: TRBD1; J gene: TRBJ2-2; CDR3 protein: CASWDRGITGELFF; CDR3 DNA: TGTGCCAGCTGGGACAGGGGAATCACCGGGGAGCTGTTTTTT
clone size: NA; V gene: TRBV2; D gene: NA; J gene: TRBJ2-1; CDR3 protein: CASSERRDNEQFF; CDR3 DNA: TGTGCCAGCAGTGAAAGACGGGATAATGAGCAGTTCTTC
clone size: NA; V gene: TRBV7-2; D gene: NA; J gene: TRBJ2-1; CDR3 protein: CASSSRRAANEQFF; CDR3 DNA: TGTGCCAGCAGCTCCCGGCGGGCCGCCAATGAGCAGTTCTTC
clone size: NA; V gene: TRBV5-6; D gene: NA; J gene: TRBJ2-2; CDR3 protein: CASSLRASTGELFF; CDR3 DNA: TGTGCCAGCAGCTTGCGCGCGTCCACCGGGGAGCTGTTTTTT
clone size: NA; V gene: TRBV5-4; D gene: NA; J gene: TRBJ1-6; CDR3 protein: CASSPGQNSPLHF; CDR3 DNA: TGTGCCAGCAGTCCAGGCCAAAATTCACCCCTCCACTTT
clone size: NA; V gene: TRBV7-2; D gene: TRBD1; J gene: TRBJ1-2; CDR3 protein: CASSPPNRGYGYTF; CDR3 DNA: TGTGCCAGCAGTCCACCCAACAGGGGGTATGGCTACACCTTC
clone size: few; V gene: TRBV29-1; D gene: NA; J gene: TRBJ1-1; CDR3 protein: CSVGTGMNTEAFF; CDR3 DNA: TGCAGCGTTGGAACGGGAATGAACACTGAAGCTTTCTTT
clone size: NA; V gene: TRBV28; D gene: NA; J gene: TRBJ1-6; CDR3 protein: CASRKGGEGPLHF; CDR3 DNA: TGTGCCAGCAGGAAGGGCGGGGAAGGACCCCTCCACTTT
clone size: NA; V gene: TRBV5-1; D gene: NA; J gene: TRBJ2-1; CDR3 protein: CASSLETFEQGEQFF; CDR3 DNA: TGCGCCAGCAGCTTGGAGACCTTCGAGCAGGGTGAGCAGTTCTTC
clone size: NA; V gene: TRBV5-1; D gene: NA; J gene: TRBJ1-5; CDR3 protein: CASSLGGPNQPQHF; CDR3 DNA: TGCGCCAGCAGCTTGGGGGGCCCCAATCAGCCCCAGCATTTT
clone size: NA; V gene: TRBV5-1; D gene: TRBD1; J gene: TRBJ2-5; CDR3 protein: CASSFGQERETQYF; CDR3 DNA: TGCGCCAGCAGCTTTGGACAGGAAAGAGAGACCCAGTACTTC
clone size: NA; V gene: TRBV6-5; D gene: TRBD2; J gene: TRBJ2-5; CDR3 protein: CASSYGAGGPETQYF; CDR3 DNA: TGTGCCAGCAGTTACGGCGCGGGAGGGCCGGAGACCCAGTACTTC
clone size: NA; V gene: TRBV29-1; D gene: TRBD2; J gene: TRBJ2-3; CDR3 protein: CSVEDETGLAPDTQYF; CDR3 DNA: TGCAGCGTTGAAGATGAGACGGGACTAGCACCAGATACGCAGTATTTT
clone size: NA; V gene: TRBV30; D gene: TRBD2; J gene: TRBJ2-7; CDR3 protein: CAWGSGRAGEQYF; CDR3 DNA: TGTGCCTGGGGAAGCGGGAGGGCCGGCGAGCAGTACTTC
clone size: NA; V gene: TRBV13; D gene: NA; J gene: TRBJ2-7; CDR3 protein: CASSLDPTQGWDEQYF; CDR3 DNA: TGTGCCAGCAGCTTAGACCCTACACAGGGTTGGGACGAGCAGTACTTC
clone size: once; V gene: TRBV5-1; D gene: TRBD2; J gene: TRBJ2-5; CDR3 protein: CASSTDGGNQETQYF; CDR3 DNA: TGCGCCAGCAGCACCGACGGGGGGAACCAAGAGACCCAGTACTTC
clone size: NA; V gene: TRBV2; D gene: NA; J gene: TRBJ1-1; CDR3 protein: CAGAKGNTEAFF; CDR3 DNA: TGTGCCGGGGCGAAGGGGAACACTGAAGCTTTCTTT
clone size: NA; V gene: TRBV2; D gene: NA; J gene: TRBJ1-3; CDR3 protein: CASSEGGHGGVSGNTIYF; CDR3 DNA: TGTGCCAGCAGTGAAGGAGGACATGGGGGCGTATCTGGAAACACCATATATTTT
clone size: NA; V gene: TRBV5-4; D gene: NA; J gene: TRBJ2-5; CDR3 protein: CASSNRQVQETQYF; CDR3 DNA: TGTGCCAGCAGCAATAGACAGGTCCAAGAGACCCAGTACTTC
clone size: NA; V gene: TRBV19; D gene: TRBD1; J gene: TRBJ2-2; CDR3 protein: CASSTPGQGTGELFF; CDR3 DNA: TGTGCCAGTAGTACCCCCGGACAGGGTACCGGGGAGCTGTTTTTT
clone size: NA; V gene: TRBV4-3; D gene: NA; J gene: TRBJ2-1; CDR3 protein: CASSQDLTGSLGNNEQFF; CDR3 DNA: TGCGCCAGCAGCCAAGATCTTACGGGGTCCCTAGGCAACAATGAGCAGTTCTTC
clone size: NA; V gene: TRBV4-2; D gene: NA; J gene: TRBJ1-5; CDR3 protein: CASSQDNPARLRPQHF; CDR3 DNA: TGTGCCAGCAGCCAAGATAACCCCGCCCGATTGAGGCCCCAGCATTTT
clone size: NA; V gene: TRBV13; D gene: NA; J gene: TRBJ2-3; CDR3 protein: CASSPTLGRMGTDTQYF; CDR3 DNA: TGTGCCAGCAGCCCCACCTTGGGGAGGATGGGCACAGATACGCAGTATTTT
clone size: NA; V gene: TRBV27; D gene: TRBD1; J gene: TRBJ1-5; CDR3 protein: CASSLAGQVSGRGQPQHF; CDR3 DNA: TGTGCCAGCAGTTTAGCGGGACAGGTATCGGGACGGGGTCAGCCCCAGCATTTT
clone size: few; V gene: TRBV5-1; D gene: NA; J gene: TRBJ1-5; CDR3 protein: CASSLAGNSNQPQHF; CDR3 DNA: TGCGCCAGCAGCTTGGCCGGGAATAGCAATCAGCCCCAGCATTTT
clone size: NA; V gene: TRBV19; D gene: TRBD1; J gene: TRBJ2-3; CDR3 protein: CASSYDRASTDTQYF; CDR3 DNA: TGTGCCAGTAGCTACGACAGGGCTAGCACAGATACGCAGTATTTT
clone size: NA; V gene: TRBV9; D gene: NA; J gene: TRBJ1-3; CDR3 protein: CASSVAGQGNTIYF; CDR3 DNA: TGTGCCAGCAGCGTAGCCGGACAGGGAAACACCATATATTTT
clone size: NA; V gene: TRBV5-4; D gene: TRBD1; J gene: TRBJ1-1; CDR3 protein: CASSRQGVWTEAFF; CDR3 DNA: TGTGCCAGCAGTAGACAGGGTGTATGGACTGAAGCTTTCTTT
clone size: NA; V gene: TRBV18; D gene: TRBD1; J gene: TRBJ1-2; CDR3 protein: CASSPGTGDYGYTF; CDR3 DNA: TGTGCCAGCTCACCAGGGACAGGTGATTATGGCTACACCTTC
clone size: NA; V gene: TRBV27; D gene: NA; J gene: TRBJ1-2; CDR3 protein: CASGQTDRYTF; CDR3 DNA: TGTGCCAGCGGACAGACGGATCGCTACACCTTC
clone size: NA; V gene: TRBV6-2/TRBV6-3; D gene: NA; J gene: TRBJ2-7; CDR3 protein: CASSRTDSYEQYF; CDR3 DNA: TGTGCCAGCAGCCGGACAGATTCCTACGAGCAGTACTTC
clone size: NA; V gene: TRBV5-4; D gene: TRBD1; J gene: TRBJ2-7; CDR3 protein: CASSLDRGSYEQYF; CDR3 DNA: TGTGCCAGCAGCTTGGACAGGGGCTCCTACGAGCAGTACTTC
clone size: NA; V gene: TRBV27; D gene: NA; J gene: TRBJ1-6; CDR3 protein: CASSRSVRLSNSPLHF; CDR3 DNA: TGTGCCAGCAGTCGCTCGGTACGCCTATCTAATTCACCCCTCCACTTT